The entry below describes one T cell receptor (beta chain). Antigen: not known. PCR was performed a second time for about 6 to 12 cycles using a sample-barcoded 5' primer and a J-beta primer mix. Every sample gave at least 2.5 million paired-end reads containing CDR3. Using its own MiXCR run on the 5' RACE reads, TCRdb lists one record per CDR3 protein. The sample records 1.5 million to 2 million distinct CDR3 sequences, approximately 50% being singletons. This CDR3 contains 15 residues. Germline V gene data show CDR1 as MDHEN and CDR2 as SYDVKM. The data are from a study of blood T cells in healthy people across ages. Study-level findings and limits: The unknown donor CMV status may have confounded expanded clonotype changes.

The sample taken for sequencing was blood. The V call is TRBV28, the J call TRBJ2-7; D perhaps matches TRBD1 (7 bases). The end of the DNA aligns better with TRBJ2-5, so the J call may be wrong. This TCR was recovered from a woman in her forties in good health. CDR3 nucleotides: TGTGCCAGCGGCCACCCGGAGGGGGCTTTGGAGACCCAGTACTTC. Amino acids: CASGHPEGALETQYF.